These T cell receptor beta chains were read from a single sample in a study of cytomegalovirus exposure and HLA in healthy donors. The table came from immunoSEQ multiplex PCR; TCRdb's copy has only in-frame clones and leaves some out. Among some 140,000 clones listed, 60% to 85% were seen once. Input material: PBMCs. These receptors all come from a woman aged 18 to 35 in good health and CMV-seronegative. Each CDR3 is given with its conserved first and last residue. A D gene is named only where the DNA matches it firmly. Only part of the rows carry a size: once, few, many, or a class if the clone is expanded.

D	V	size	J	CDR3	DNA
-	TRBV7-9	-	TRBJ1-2	CASSSGEGSYGYTF	TGTGCCAGCAGTTCAGGGGAGGGTAGCTATGGCTACACCTTC
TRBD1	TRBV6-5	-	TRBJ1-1	CASNRQGAANTEAFF	TGTGCCAGCAACAGACAGGGGGCGGCGAACACTGAAGCTTTCTTT
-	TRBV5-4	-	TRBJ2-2	CASSPELERPGELFF	TGTGCCAGCAGCCCGGAACTAGAGAGGCCCGGGGAGCTGTTTTTT
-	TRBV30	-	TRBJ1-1	CACRLGGGGTEAFF	TGTGCCTGTAGATTGGGGGGAGGAGGAACTGAAGCTTTCTTT
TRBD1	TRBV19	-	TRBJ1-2	CASSPQGVDYGYTF	TGTGCCAGTAGTCCTCAGGGGGTGGACTATGGCTACACCTTC
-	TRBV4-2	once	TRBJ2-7	CASSPTILREQYF	TGTGCCAGCAGCCCAACTATCCTCCGCGAGCAGTACTTC
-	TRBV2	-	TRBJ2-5	CASSGGGTQYF	TGTGCCAGCAGTGGAGGGGGGACCCAGTACTTC
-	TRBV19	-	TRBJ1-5	CASSITGNQPQHF	TGTGCCAGTAGTATAACGGGGAACCAGCCCCAGCATTTT
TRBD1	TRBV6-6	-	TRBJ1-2	CASSTRGDYGYTF	TGTGCCAGCAGTACCAGGGGGGACTATGGCTACACCTTC
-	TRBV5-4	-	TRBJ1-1	CASSLTGPLNTEAFF	TGTGCCAGCAGCTTGACAGGACCTTTGAACACTGAAGCTTTCTTT
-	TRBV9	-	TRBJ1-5	CASSVGSRWPQHF	TGTGCCAGCAGCGTAGGGAGTCGGTGGCCCCAGCATTTT
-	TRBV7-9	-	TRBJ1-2	CASSGGSGYTF	TGTGCCAGCAGCGGAGGAAGCGGCTACACCTTC
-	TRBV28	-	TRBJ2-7	CASSALSDEQYF	TGTGCCAGCAGTGCCCTCAGTGACGAGCAGTACTTC
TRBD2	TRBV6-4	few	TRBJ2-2	CASTDPRVTGRAYGTGELFF	TGTGCCAGCACCGACCCCCGCGTAACCGGGAGGGCCTATGGCACCGGGGAGCTGTTTTTT
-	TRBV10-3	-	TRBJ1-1	CAIGADRTTEAFF	TGTGCCATCGGGGCCGACCGAACCACTGAAGCTTTCTTT
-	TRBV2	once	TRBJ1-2	CASSDGGYTF	TGTGCCAGCAGTGACGGTGGCTACACCTTC
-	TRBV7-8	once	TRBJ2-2	CASSLAGQNTGELFF	TGTGCCAGCAGCTTAGCGGGGCAGAACACCGGGGAGCTGTTTTTT
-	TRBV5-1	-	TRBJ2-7	CASSLELDYEQYF	TGCGCCAGCAGCCTGGAACTCGACTACGAGCAGTACTTC
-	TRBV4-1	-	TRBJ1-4	CVSSQTGPLATNEKLFF	TGCGTCAGCAGCCAAACAGGACCTCTTGCAACTAATGAAAAACTGTTTTTT
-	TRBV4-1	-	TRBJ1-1	CASSQVAAIIGDTEAFF	TGCGCCAGCAGCCAAGTGGCGGCTATTATAGGGGACACTGAAGCTTTCTTT
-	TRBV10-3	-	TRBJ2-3	CAISFQITSLGTDTQYF	TGTGCCATCAGCTTCCAAATTACTAGCCTCGGAACAGATACGCAGTATTTT
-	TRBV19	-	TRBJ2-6	CASSITGGTGANVLTF	TGTGCCAGTAGTATTACCGGCGGGACTGGGGCCAACGTCCTGACTTTC
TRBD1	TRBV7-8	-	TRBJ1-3	CASSLRGQGAVGTIYF	TGTGCCAGCAGCCTCCGGGGACAGGGGGCCGTCGGCACCATATATTTT
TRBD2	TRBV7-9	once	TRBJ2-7	CASSLTGTSGRATYEQYF	TGTGCCAGCAGCTTGACCGGGACTAGCGGGAGAGCCACCTACGAGCAGTACTTC
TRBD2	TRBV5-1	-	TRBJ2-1	CASAPSGVYNEQFF	TGCGCCAGCGCCCCTAGCGGGGTATACAATGAGCAGTTCTTC
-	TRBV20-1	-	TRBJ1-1	CSADDREAFF	TGCAGTGCAGATGACAGGGAAGCTTTCTTT
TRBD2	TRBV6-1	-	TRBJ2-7	CASSEGTRIYEQYF	TGTGCCAGCAGTGAGGGGACTAGGATCTACGAGCAGTACTTC
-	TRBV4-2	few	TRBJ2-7	CASSPRGEREQYF	TGTGCCAGCAGCCCGCGGGGTGAGCGCGAGCAGTACTTC
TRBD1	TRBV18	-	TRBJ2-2	CASSPTGAAGELFF	TGTGCCAGCTCACCAACAGGGGCGGCCGGGGAGCTGTTTTTT
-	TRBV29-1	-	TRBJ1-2	CSVSGGAILGYTF	TGCAGCGTTTCGGGGGGCGCGATCTTGGGCTACACCTTC
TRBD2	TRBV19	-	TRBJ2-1	CASSIVSGLNEQFF	TGTGCCAGTAGTATAGTTAGCGGGTTGAATGAGCAGTTCTTC
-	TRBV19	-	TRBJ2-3	CASSTTTASTDTQYF	TGTGCCAGTAGTACCACTACTGCTAGCACAGATACGCAGTATTTT
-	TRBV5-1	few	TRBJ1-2	CASSGRTGTEGYTF	TGCGCCAGCAGCGGACGTACAGGGACGGAGGGCTACACCTTC
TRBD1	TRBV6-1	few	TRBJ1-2	CASSEISTGQGAYTF	TGTGCCAGCAGTGAGATCAGTACCGGGCAGGGGGCCTACACCTTC
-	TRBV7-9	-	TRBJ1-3	CASSLALVTGSSGNTIYF	TGTGCCAGCAGCTTAGCGCTCGTGACAGGCAGCTCTGGAAACACCATATATTTT
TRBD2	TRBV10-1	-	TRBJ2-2	CASSPGGNTGELFF	TGCGCCAGCAGCCCGGGAGGGAACACCGGGGAGCTGTTTTTT
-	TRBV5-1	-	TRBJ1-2	CASSLVDRYYGYTF	TGCGCCAGCAGCTTGGTGGACAGATACTATGGCTACACCTTC
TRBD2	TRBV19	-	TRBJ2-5	CASSIAGTSSTQYF	TGTGCCAGTAGTATCGCCGGGACTAGCAGCACCCAGTACTTC
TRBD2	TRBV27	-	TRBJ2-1	CASSLEDRSGSVRYNEQFF	TGTGCCAGCAGTTTAGAGGATCGTAGCGGGAGTGTGAGGTACAATGAGCAGTTCTTC
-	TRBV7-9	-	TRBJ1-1	CASSLWDPGTRTEAFF	TGTGCCAGCAGCTTATGGGACCCAGGGACTAGGACTGAAGCTTTCTTT
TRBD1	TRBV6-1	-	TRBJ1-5	CASSVQSGTGGQPQHF	TGTGCCAGCAGTGTACAATCCGGGACAGGGGGTCAGCCCCAGCATTTT
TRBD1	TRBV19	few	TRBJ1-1	CAISQGARAEAFF	TGTGCGATCTCGCAGGGGGCCCGGGCTGAAGCTTTCTTT
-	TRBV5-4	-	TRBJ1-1	CASSWGGPGGTEAFF	TGTGCCAGCAGCTGGGGGGGCCCGGGAGGAACTGAAGCTTTCTTT
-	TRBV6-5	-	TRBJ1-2	CASSYSGQQFYGYTF	TGTGCCAGCAGTTACAGTGGACAGCAATTCTATGGCTACACCTTC
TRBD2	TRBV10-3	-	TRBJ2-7	CAISGGGTPSSYEQYF	TGTGCCATCAGTGGGGGAGGGACTCCGAGCTCCTACGAGCAGTACTTC
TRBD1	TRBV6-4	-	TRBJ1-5	CASRAGQEDGNQPQHF	TGTGCCAGCAGGGCGGGACAGGAGGACGGCAATCAGCCCCAGCATTTT
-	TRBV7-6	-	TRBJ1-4	CASSLAAGSTNEKLFF	TGTGCCAGCAGCCTGGCCGCGGGGTCAACTAATGAAAAACTGTTTTTT
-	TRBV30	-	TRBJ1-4	CAWGGGLSTNEKLFF	TGTGCCTGGGGCGGGGGGCTGTCGACTAATGAAAAACTGTTTTTT
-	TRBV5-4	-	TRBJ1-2	CASSLWPTDGYTF	TGTGCCAGCAGCTTGTGGCCCACCGATGGCTACACCTTC
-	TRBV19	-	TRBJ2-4	CASSIGTKGLNIQYF	TGTGCCAGTAGTATAGGGACCAAGGGGTTAAACATTCAGTACTTC
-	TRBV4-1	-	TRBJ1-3	CASSQAARGSGNTIYF	TGCGCCAGCAGCCAAGCGGCCCGGGGTTCTGGAAACACCATATATTTT
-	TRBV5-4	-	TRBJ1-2	CASSLSQAGFYGYTF	TGTGCCAGCAGCTTGAGCCAGGCCGGCTTCTATGGCTACACCTTC